Reported below is one T cell receptor beta chain. It lacks a known antigen. One base away there is no much larger clone; base qualities are not given. The CDR3 numbers 14 residues from cysteine through phenylalanine. The read is trimmed to its CDR3 DNA, 42 bases read in frame from base 1. The germline ends are 16 bases apart after V is trimmed by 0 bases and J by 8 bases. The germline V gene (reference sequence) gives CDR1 as DFQATT and CDR2 as SNEGSKA. Sample time point, as interpreted from the label and publication: persistent/refractory GD, antithyroid drugs over 5 years with positive TRAb. RNA was extracted from PBMCs in TRIzol for both TCR sequencing and RNA sequencing. The diagnosis of Graves' disease was made according to American Thyroid Association guidelines. Patients were recruited from an endocrinology department in Xi'an, China. Each patient gave about 8.1 milliliters of peripheral blood, collected in an EDTA anticoagulant tube. Ficoll Paque Plus density gradient separation was used to isolate PBMCs, and no additional T cell sorting was done. RNA quality was checked with an Agilent 2100 Bioanalyzer and agarose gel, and concentration with a NanoDrop 2000.

Library construction relied on multiplex PCR. The listed sequencing device is Illumina HiSeq 4000. iRepertoire HTBI primers and Arm-PCR amplification of CDR3 regions were used to construct TCR beta libraries. Gel purification was performed on PCR products prior to sequencing. As for the authors' bioinformatics: Gene usage analysis of CDR3 amino acid clonotypes relied on the approximately 68 TRBV and around 13 TRBJ segments identified across samples. COPE and FqMerger were used to merge the filtered high-quality paired reads into contigs. BLAST was used to align contigs to IMGT TRBV, TRBD and TRBJ reference genes, with CDR3 defined following IMGT. Any clonotype with a frequency above 0.1% was classified as a highly expanded clone. Shannon entropy served as the measure of repertoire diversity, while the Gini coefficient captured V-J evenness. A clonotype was considered public if more than one individual shared it. The public sequencing data were trimmed at Q25 with fastp and processed into clonotypes with MiXCR by TCRdb, which kept only in-frame beta chains. Identical CDR3 proteins give one entry, which carries the most common genes and DNA. TCRdb, not the authors, supplied the V and J calls. Counted in this sample were around 450,000 distinct CDR3 sequences; under 25% of them appeared once. The top ten clonotypes cover around 7% of the sample.

This entry is derived from a study of regulatory T cells in long-lasting Graves disease (dated by TCRdb to the early 2020s). The study in broad terms: Persistent Graves' disease was defined as persistently positive TSH receptor autoantibodies together with antithyroid drug treatment for over 5 years. Persistent Graves' disease patients were compared with newly diagnosed Graves' disease patients by peripheral blood TCR sequencing and RNA sequencing. The study was conducted in China and was registered as a clinical trial. A total of 33 samples were covered by TCR sequencing, comprising roughly 13 persistent and 20 newly diagnosed Graves' disease patients. On average, persistent Graves' disease patients in the clinical cohort had been on antithyroid drugs for about 10 years.

What the research found in general, with its limitations: Sequencing and analysis were limited to the TCR beta chain. The study examined only peripheral blood because the primary lesion, thyroid tissue, could not be accessed. Compared with newly diagnosed patients, persistent Graves' disease patients had lower TCR Shannon entropy and fewer highly expanded clones, which suggests clonal expansion. The small sample size was acknowledged by the authors as a limitation that may reduce accuracy. Preferential use of TRBV28, TRBJ1-2 and TRBJ2-5 was observed in persistent disease, whereas TRBV20-1 and TRBJ2-1 were favored in newly diagnosed disease. More public clonotypes were shared among persistent patients (around 2,600) than among newly diagnosed patients (roughly 1,000).

Recombination joined TRBV20-1 with TRBJ1-2; the D segment could be TRBD1, given 6 matching bases. Sequenced material: peripheral blood mononuclear cells (PBMCs), taken when the disease was refractory, from a patient treated with antithyroid drugs. The TCR sequence derives from a female donor with Graves disease. The CDR3 region: CSARDDRSPRGYTF. The sequenced DNA is TGCAGTGCTAGAGATGACAGGAGCCCTAGAGGCTACACCTTC.